The clone carrying this T cell receptor beta chain was counted ten times or more. The antigen remains unidentified. Preparation of the TCRbeta library was carried out with unique molecular identifiers. MiXCR, applied by TCRdb to the PCR reads, yields one record per CDR3 protein. The sample shows approximately 170,000 distinct CDR3 sequences, approximately 10% of them seen only once. The data are from a study of T-cell reconstitution after alpha-beta-depleted transplantation in children. Regarding the study as a whole: T cells produced anew were the main source of T-cell counts and diversity one year after transplant.

V was cut by 0 bases and J by 4 bases, with 7 bases left in between. This CDR3 comprises 13 residues. Germline V gene sequence: CDR1 SGHRS, CDR2 YFSETQ. Sequencing used PBMCs, obtained before TCRalphabeta/CD19-depleted stem cell transplant. The TCR sequence derives from a boy aged 2 to 9 with acute myeloid leukemia, due to receive a stem cell transplant. V and J are TRBV5-1 and TRBJ2-5; D is unresolved. The CDR3 region is CASSLEVIETQYF. CDR3 DNA sequence: TGCGCCAGCAGCTTGGAGGTGATAGAGACCCAGTACTTC.